This TCR beta chain comes out of a study of blood T cell repertoires in COVID-19. Germline V gene lookup returns CDR1 SGHTA and CDR2 FQGTGA. The CDR3 totals 13 residues. V was clipped by 2 bases and J by 8 bases, with 12 bases between them. The repertoire was sequenced with immunoSEQ multiplex PCR; TCRdb's copy has only in-frame clones and lacks some. The sample consists of about 200,000 clones, roughly four fifths of them appearing once. The specimen was peripheral blood. The clonotype originates from a woman of 80 years or more with COVID-19, enrolled during active disease. The chain has TRBV7-3 and TRBJ1-2; no clear D gene. CDR3 DNA: TGTGCCAGCAGCTTAGGCAGGTCAGGAGGCTACACCTTC. Its translation is CASSLGRSGGYTF.